The 18 T cell receptor beta chains presented below share a single source sample, sequenced in a study of T cells in Graves' hyperthyroidism and ophthalmopathy. RNA transcripts gave rise to amplified TCR beta CDR3 regions. Researchers ran a first-round RT-PCR on the TCR CDR3 using the HTBI primer set. TCRdb recomputed calls from the multiplex PCR reads with MiXCR, one row per CDR3 protein. The sample lists around 250,000 distinct CDR3 sequences, less than 15% occurring once. Material for sequencing was blood. The receptors come from a woman between 40 and 50 years old with Graves' hyperthyroidism that later progressed to Graves' ophthalmopathy.

This clonotype has ten or more counts. The genes are TRBV19 and TRBJ2-1; no definite D call. The germline V and J ends were trimmed by 0 bases and 0 bases, with 9 bases remaining between them. Germline CDR1 and CDR2: LNHDA and SQIVND (reference sequence). The CDR3 has 16 amino acids. DNA for the CDR3: TGTGCCAGTAGTATAGATATCGCGGCCTCCTACAATGAGCAGTTCTTC. This encodes CASSIDIAASYNEQFF.

This clonotype was detected ten times or more. The V gene is TRBV11-2, the J gene TRBJ2-7; D perhaps matches TRBD2 (6 bases). V was pared by 1 base and J by 3 bases, with 22 bases between. The V gene's germline CDR1 is SGHAT and CDR2 FQNNGV. The CDR3 loop spans 18 amino acids. CDR3 nucleotide sequence: TGTGCCAGCAGCTTAGGTCCCCCACGCTGGGAGGTCGGCTACGAGCAGTACTTC. Its translation is CASSLGPPRWEVGYEQYF.

This clonotype was counted ten times or more. The CDR3 protein is CASRARGQGFDSGNTIYF. CDR3 in DNA: TGTGCCAGCAGGGCCCGGGGACAGGGATTCGACTCCGGAAACACCATATATTTT. V is TRBV2 and J is TRBJ1-3; 9 nucleotides line up with TRBD1. J lost 4 bases, V lost 6 bases, and 16 bases had no gene match. The CDR3 has 18 residues. Germline values: CDR1 SNHLY, CDR2 FYNNEI.

This clonotype has a handful of counts. A much larger clonotype is one base distant, so this may be a read error. No conserved phenylalanine or tryptophan ends this CDR3, so it is likely a read error. V is TRBV9 and J is TRBJ1-6; D call uncertain. V shed 6 bases and J shed 7 bases, with 11 bases lying between them. The CDR3 sequence is 13 residues long. Germline assignment: CDR1 SGDLS and CDR2 YYNGEE. CDR3 nucleotides: TGTGCCAGCAACCGCAGCCCAAATTCACCCCTCCACCTT. As protein: CASNRSPNSPLHL.

This clonotype was seen a few times. V and J are TRBV10-3 and TRBJ2-7; D gene unclear. The CDR3 covers 15 residues. The germline CDR1 and CDR2 sequences are ENHRY and SYGVKD. V dropped 2 bases and J dropped 0 bases, with 11 bases sitting between them. The CDR3 region is CAISERAASSYEQYF. CDR3 DNA: TGTGCCATCAGTGAGAGGGCAGCTAGCTCCTACGAGCAGTACTTC.

With regard to this clonotype: At one end the junction does not follow the germline gene, possibly because of a read error. This chain uses TRBV28 with TRBJ2-7, with 7 bases that match TRBD2. CDR3 length: 17 amino acids. Germline V gene lookup returns CDR1 MDHEN and CDR2 SYDVKM. CDR3 nucleotides: TGCGCCAGCAGCCAAAACCCCTCACTAGCGAGGACCTACGAGCAGTACTTC. Protein product: CASSQNPSLARTYEQYF.

In this sample, this clonotype turned up many times. The chain couples TRBV28 to TRBJ1-5; 7 nucleotides agree with TRBD1. The CDR3 runs 15 residues. Per the germline V gene, CDR1 is MDHEN and CDR2 is SYDVKM. V dropped 5 bases and J dropped 3; count of bases not matched to a gene: 7. CDR3 protein: CASSHQGGPNQPQHF. DNA for the CDR3: TGTGCCAGCAGTCACCAGGGGGGTCCCAATCAGCCCCAGCATTTT.

At least ten counts were recorded for this clonotype. CDR3 nucleotides: TGTGCCAGCAGCCTCCCGGGGGACATGGAGCAGTTCTTC. Translating gives CASSLPGDMEQFF. This chain connects TRBV3-1 to TRBJ2-1; TRBD1 or TRBD2 may be the D gene (6 bases each). Trimming cost V 4 bases and J 10 bases, with 14 bases left between them. Germline CDR1 LGHDT, CDR2 YNNKEL (reference sequence). CDR3 length: 13 amino acids.

This clonotype was picked up many times. The J gene is TRBJ1-1, the V gene TRBV5-1, with D possibly matching TRBD1 (5 bases). This CDR3 comprises 15 residues. CDR1 is SGHRS and CDR2 is YFSETQ in the germline V gene. Trimming removed 0 bases at V and 4 bases at J, with 13 bases between. The CDR3 sequence: CASSLGRVGGTEAFF. CDR3 bases: TGCGCCAGCAGCTTGGGCCGTGTGGGGGGCACTGAAGCTTTCTTT.

The table lists this clonotype with many counts. V usage is TRBV6-5 and J usage is TRBJ2-1, with a tentative D call TRBD1 (6 bases). Trimming took 0 bases from V and 4 from J, leaving 10 bases between them. Germline V gene lookup returns CDR1 MNHEY and CDR2 SVGAGI. The CDR3 is 15 amino acids. CDR3 bases: TGTGCCAGCAGTTACTCTGGGACAATGTACAATGAGCAGTTCTTC. Translation gives CASSYSGTMYNEQFF.

This clonotype was found many times. This chain links TRBV27 with TRBJ2-1; TRBD2 matches at 10 bases. Trimming took 3 bases from V and 12 from J; bases not matched to a gene: 5. CDR1 and CDR2 (germline): MNHEY, SMNVEV (reference sequence). This CDR3 contains 13 residues. The CDR3 DNA reads as TGTGCCAGCAGTTTGGGACTAGCGACGGGGCAGTTCTTC. It codes for CASSLGLATGQFF.

This clonotype occurred many times. The V gene is TRBV28, the J gene TRBJ2-1; 7 positions match TRBD1. CDR1 is MDHEN, CDR2 SYDVKM, per germline. The ends lost 7 bases at V and 6 bases at J; junction bases unmatched: 6. This CDR3 spans 13 amino acids. CDR3 nucleotides: TGTGCCAGCACCCTCAACAGGGGCAATGAGCAGTTCTTC. Translated: CASTLNRGNEQFF.

The table lists this clonotype with many counts. This chain joins TRBV28 and TRBJ1-4, with a tentative D call TRBD1 (5 bases). V gave up 6 bases and J gave up 5 bases, with 16 bases separating them. CDR3 length: 15 amino acids. Germline V gene lookup returns CDR1 MDHEN and CDR2 SYDVKM. Here the CDR3 reads CASSAPGTENEKLFF. The CDR3 bases are TGTGCCAGCAGCGCACCCGGGACCGAAAATGAAAAACTGTTTTTT.

In its sample, this clonotype was seen many times. The CDR3 loop is CASSPPSLYEQYF. The DNA for the CDR3 is TGTGCCAGCTCACCACCTAGTCTCTACGAGCAGTACTTC. The gene calls are TRBV18 and TRBJ2-7; no clear D. V lost 0 bases and J 3 bases, leaving 6 bases between the germline ends. CDR3 length: 13 residues. Germline loops: CDR1 KGHSH, CDR2 LQKENI.

Comments on this clonotype: This clone may be a read error of a much larger clone one base away. V usage is TRBV7-9 and J usage is TRBJ2-7; D perhaps matches TRBD1 (5 bases). Germline V gene sequence: CDR1 SEHNR, CDR2 FQNEAQ (reference sequence). This CDR3 region has 13 residues. V dropped 8 bases and J dropped 3 bases, with 14 bases sitting between them. The CDR3 DNA sequence: TGTGCCAGCTGCCCGGACAACAGCTACGAGCAGTACTTC. Translating gives CASCPDNSYEQYF.

This clonotype was observed many times. This chain joins TRBV5-1 and TRBJ1-1, with D unresolved. This CDR3 contains 13 residues. The germline V gene has CDR1 SGHRS and CDR2 YFSETQ. Trimming left V 3 bases short and J 1 base short, with 7 bases between. The DNA for the CDR3 is TGCGCCAGCAGCTGGGATGGGAACACTGAAGCTTTCTTT. Translating gives CASSWDGNTEAFF.

This clonotype was counted ten times or more. The V gene is TRBV5-1, the J gene TRBJ2-5, with D unclear. Trimming stripped 0 bases from V and 7 bases from J, with 13 bases between. This CDR3 region has 14 residues. Germline V gives CDR1 SGHRS, CDR2 YFSETQ. CDR3 nucleotide sequence: TGCGCCAGCAGCTTGGACGCAGCTTTGAGGACCCAGTACTTC. Residues: CASSLDAALRTQYF. Full variable domain (remainder filled in from reference TRBV5-1 and TRBJ2-5): KAGVTQTPRYLIKTRGQQVTLSCSPISGHRSVSWYQQTPGQGLQFLFEYFSETQRNKGNFPGRFSGRQFSNSRSEMNVSTLELGDSALYLCASSLDAALRTQYFGPGTRLLVL.

This clonotype was detected many times. The rearrangement uses TRBV28 and TRBJ2-4, with D possibly matching TRBD2 (5 bases). The germline V gene encodes CDR1 MDHEN and CDR2 SYDVKM. This CDR3 is 15 amino acids long. V was clipped by 1 base and J by 1 base, with 8 bases between them. CDR3: CASSLLGVAKNIQYF. The DNA of the CDR3 is TGTGCCAGCAGTTTATTGGGAGTGGCCAAAAACATTCAGTACTTC.